This entry describes one TCR beta chain. Antigen unknown. This sample stems from a study of a mutant IDH1 vaccine in newly diagnosed glioma. Turning to the study itself: Treated patients had a mean age of around 40 years and an approximately 60% male, around 40% female split. Before enrollment, the patients had been treated with radiotherapy alone, temozolomide alone, or both together. Most of them had received both.

Time point described: baseline, week 1 (first vaccination visit). The treatment: pre-vaccination baseline after standard-of-care therapy. Astrocytomas that were new, WHO grade 3 or 4, IDH1-mutant and ATRX-lost were present in the donors. Sequencing used immunoSEQ multiplex PCR; TCRdb keeps in-frame clones, though not all of them. The table includes about 67,000 clones, about 83% detected once. Study-level results: Among all patients, vaccine-induced immune responses occurred in 80% to 95%.

The CDR3 is made up of 18 amino acids. The ends lost 3 bases at V and 2 bases at J; junction bases unmatched: 13. The V gene's germline CDR1 is SGHRS and CDR2 YFSETQ. V is TRBV5-1 and J is TRBJ2-2; 7 bases align to TRBD2. This sample comprised peripheral blood mononuclear cells (PBMCs), obtained from a glioma patient treated with radiotherapy, temozolomide or both. This clonotype originated in a woman between 18 and 29 years old with glioma. Some clones in this sample may be carry-over from other donors' samples. Written as DNA, the CDR3 is TGCGCCAGCAGCTACCCGCTTCTAGCGGAGCTTAACACCGGGGAGCTGTTTTTT. This translates into CASSYPLLAELNTGELFF.